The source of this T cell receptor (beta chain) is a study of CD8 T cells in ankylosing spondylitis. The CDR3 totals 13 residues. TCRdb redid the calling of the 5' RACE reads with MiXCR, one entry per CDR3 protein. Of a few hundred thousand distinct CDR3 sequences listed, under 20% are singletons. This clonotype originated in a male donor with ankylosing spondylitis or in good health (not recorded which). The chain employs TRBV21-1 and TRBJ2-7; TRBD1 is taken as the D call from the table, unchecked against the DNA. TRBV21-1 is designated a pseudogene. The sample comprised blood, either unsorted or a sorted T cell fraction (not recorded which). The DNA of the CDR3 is TGTGCCAGCAGCAAACGGGGGTCCTACGAGCAGTACTTC. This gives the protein CASSKRGSYEQYF.